The next 17 T cell receptor beta chains were all read from a single sample in a study of neurological immune-mediated disorders. From the 5' RACE reads, TCRdb called clonotypes with MiXCR, one entry per CDR3 protein. The repertoire holds some 43,000 distinct CDR3 sequences, 2% to 2.5% seen once, with around 10% in the top ten. The sample consisted of PBMCs. All receptors derive from a young man with multiple sclerosis.

DNA of the CDR3: TGTGCCAGCAGCTCGTTAGGGGGGCTCGGCGAGCAGTACTTC. Encoded protein: CASSSLGGLGEQYF. The chain links TRBV7-6 to TRBJ2-7; possibly TRBD1 or TRBD2 for D (6 bases each). V lost 4 bases, J lost 6 bases, and 16 bases lay in between. The CDR3 covers 14 residues. Germline-derived CDR1 and CDR2 are SGHVS and FNYEAQ.

This clonotype was found many times. This chain joins TRBV5-8 and TRBJ2-7; D unresolved. V shed 6 bases and J shed 6 bases, with 16 bases lying between them. This CDR3 has 13 amino acids. Germline CDR1 SGHTS, CDR2 YDEGEE. The CDR3 DNA sequence: TGTGCCAGCATAAGGGTCGTAGCATCCGAGCAGTACTTC. Translating gives CASIRVVASEQYF.

In its sample, this clonotype was seen many times. This sequence joins TRBV7-6 and TRBJ2-5, with D maybe TRBD1 (5 bases). The CDR3 extends over 14 amino acids. The germline CDR1 and CDR2 sequences are SGHVS and FNYEAQ. V lost 5 bases, J lost 1 base, and 11 bases lay in between. CDR3 in DNA: TGTGCCAGCAGCGGCCAGGGTGCCCAAGAGACCCAGTACTTC. This sequence encodes CASSGQGAQETQYF.

As concerns this clonotype: A much bigger clone sits one base away, suggesting this may be a read error. The chain recombines TRBV12-3 or TRBV12-4 with TRBJ2-4; D is perhaps TRBD2 (6 bases). CDR3 length equals 15 residues. The CDR3, as DNA: TGTGCCAGCAGTTTAGTAGGAACGCGGGGAAACATTCATTACTTC. It codes for CASSLVGTRGNIHYF.

This clonotype is medium-sized within its sample. The chain combines TRBV3-1 with TRBJ2-7, with a weak D call TRBD2 (6 bases). Trimming took 4 bases from V and 5 from J, leaving 24 bases between them. The CDR3 contains 17 residues. Germline lookup yields CDR1 LGHDT and CDR2 YNNKEL (reference sequence). CDR3 bases: TGTGCCAGCAGCCCCGCGCGGGACCGATCTGTTAGGAACGAGCAGTACTTC. This translates into CASSPARDRSVRNEQYF.

This clonotype was seen repeatedly, ten times or more. The rearrangement links TRBV27 to TRBJ1-5, with a tentative D call TRBD1 (6 bases). Trimming shortened V by 2 bases and J by 2 bases, and 10 bases separated the two germline ends. Germline V CDR1 and CDR2: MNHEY, SMNVEV (reference sequence). The CDR3 loop spans 15 amino acids. In nucleotides, the CDR3 is TGTGCCAGCAGTTTAATGGCAGGGGGCAATCAGCCCCAGCATTTT. This sequence encodes CASSLMAGGNQPQHF.

This clonotype was recorded many times. The chain uses TRBV5-1 and TRBJ2-7, with D unclear. The CDR3 runs 12 residues. Germline assignment: CDR1 SGHRS and CDR2 YFSETQ. The V end lost 4 bases, the J end lost 3 bases, and 8 bases lay between the germline ends. In DNA form, the CDR3 reads TGCGCCAGCAGCCGAGAGAACTACGAGCAGTACTTC. This sequence encodes CASSRENYEQYF.

This clonotype was detected ten times or more. The chain joins TRBV20-1 to TRBJ1-2; TRBD1 matches 7 bases. Germline CDR1 DFQATT, CDR2 SNEGSKA (reference sequence). The CDR3 loop spans 15 amino acids. The J segment lost 0 bases and the V segment lost 1 base, leaving 5 bases of the junction unmatched. CDR3 nucleotide sequence: TGCAGTGCTAGAGGTCAGGGGGTTACTAACTATGGCTACACCTTC. It translates to CSARGQGVTNYGYTF.

This clonotype was detected ten times or more. The J gene is TRBJ2-5, the V gene TRBV18, with D uncertain. Deletions cut 5 bases from V and 3 bases from J, with 10 bases between. CDR1 KGHSH and CDR2 LQKENI come from the germline V gene. There are 13 residues in the CDR3. The CDR3 spells CASSTKGKETQYF. Written as DNA, the CDR3 is TGTGCCAGCTCAACTAAAGGAAAAGAGACCCAGTACTTC.

This rearrangement joins TRBV7-6 to TRBJ2-6; perhaps TRBD2 as D (6 bases). This CDR3 contains 23 residues. Germline assignment: CDR1 SGHVS and CDR2 FNYEAQ. The ends were cut back, 2 bases at V and 0 bases at J, with 29 bases in the middle. The CDR3 loop is CASSLSGPGSSEPESSGANVLTF. Written as DNA, the CDR3 is TGTGCCAGCAGCTTATCAGGGCCTGGATCTAGCGAGCCAGAGAGCTCTGGGGCCAACGTCCTGACTTTC. Using reference TRBV7-6 and TRBJ2-6 for the parts outside the CDR3, the full variable domain is GAGVSQSPRYKVTKRGQDVALRCDPISGHVSLYWYRQALGQGPEFLTYFNYEAQQDKSGLPNDRFSAERPEGSISTLTIQRTEQRDSAMYRCASSLSGPGSSEPESSGANVLTFGAGSRLTVL.

This clonotype was counted many times. The chain joins TRBV20-1 to TRBJ2-7; 16 positions match TRBD2. The germline gives CDR1 DFQATT, CDR2 SNEGSKA (reference sequence). The CDR3 has 18 residues. Germline trimming cut 1 base from V and 3 bases from J; bases unmatched to any gene: 9. CDR3 region: CSARAGTSGGVEIYEQYF. CDR3 nucleotide sequence: TGCAGTGCTAGAGCCGGGACTAGCGGGGGGGTCGAGATCTACGAGCAGTACTTC.

This clonotype was counted at least ten times. The chain combines TRBV6-5 with TRBJ1-4; 10 nucleotides agree with TRBD1. There are 16 residues in the CDR3. Unmatched junction bases numbered 5, after V lost 0 bases and J lost 7 bases. The germline CDR1 and CDR2 sequences are MNHEY and SVGAGI. CDR3 residues: CASSYSGTGDSEKLFF. CDR3 nucleotide sequence: TGTGCCAGCAGTTACTCCGGGACAGGGGATTCTGAAAAACTGTTTTTT.

The CDR3: CASSRWGYRADTQYF. DNA for the CDR3: TGTGCCAGCAGTCGATGGGGTTATCGGGCAGATACGCAGTATTTT. This sequence joins TRBV6-1 and TRBJ2-3; unclear D gene. CDR1 and CDR2 (germline): MNHNS, SASEGT. V dropped 5 bases and J dropped 4 bases, with 16 bases sitting between them. The CDR3 totals 15 residues.

Ten or more counts support this clonotype. The chain links TRBV5-1 to TRBJ1-4; unclear D gene. Per the germline V gene, CDR1 is SGHRS and CDR2 is YFSETQ. Trimming removed 4 bases from V and 2 bases from J, with 9 bases in between. This CDR3 is built from 14 residues. CDR3 sequence reads: CASSPLSTNEKLFF. In nucleotides, the CDR3 is TGCGCCAGCAGCCCCCTAAGTACTAATGAAAAACTGTTTTTT.

Ten or more counts support this clonotype. The chain joins TRBV4-1 to TRBJ2-7; D may be TRBD2 (6 bases). V lost 1 base and J lost 0, with 10 bases in between. CDR1 and CDR2 (germline): MGHRA, YSYEKL. The length of the CDR3 is 15 residues. In DNA form, the CDR3 reads TGCGCCAGCAGCCAAGGGGACTTTAGCTCCTACGAGCAGTACTTC. This gives the protein CASSQGDFSSYEQYF.

This clonotype was recorded at least ten times. The chain is built from TRBV28 and TRBJ2-1, with 10 bases identical to TRBD2. Trimming removed 2 bases from V and 8 bases from J; junction bases left unmatched: 12. The CDR3 loop spans 17 amino acids. Germline V gene sequence: CDR1 MDHEN, CDR2 SYDVKM. The CDR3 DNA is TGTGCCAGCAGTTTAGCAGCGGGAGGGCCCGTTAGGGATGAGCAGTTCTTC. Amino acids: CASSLAAGGPVRDEQFF.

The table lists this clonotype with many counts. The chain links TRBV12-3 or TRBV12-4 to TRBJ2-7; D assignment may be TRBD1 or TRBD2 (5 bases each). This CDR3 region has 14 residues. Trimming stripped 1 base from V and 5 bases from J, with 12 bases between. The CDR3 loop is CASSLGGSEHEQYF. CDR3 nucleotide sequence: TGTGCCAGCAGTTTAGGGGGGAGTGAGCACGAGCAGTACTTC.